This TCR beta chain derives from a study of T cell repertoires in cytomegalovirus infection. Study-wide background: Public TCR beta signatures marked donors with CMV infection and the matching HLA.

The CDR3 sequence is 16 residues long. V trimming: 2 bases; J trimming: 5 bases; junction bases outside the gene matches: 11. Of note for this clonotype: Its antigen is currently unknown.

TCRdb processed the reads anew with MiXCR; each CDR3 protein has one entry. This sample carries 740,000 or so distinct CDR3 sequences, 35% of them seen once, and the ten largest clones take 2.5% to 3.5%. Whole-study findings and limits: HLA-C-restricted, CMV-specific TCR beta clonotypes were dominant ex vivo.

The gene calls are TRBV12-3 or TRBV12-4 and TRBJ1-2, with 7 nucleotides matching TRBD1. The sequencing input was PBMCs. The sequence derives from a human donor in good health (CMV status not recorded). Some clones in this sample may be carry-over from other donors' samples. CDR3 nucleotides: TGTGCCAGCAGTTTATCCCCTGACAGGGTTAGATATGGCTACACCTTC. It translates to CASSLSPDRVRYGYTF.